The clone carrying this T cell receptor (beta chain) appeared a few times. This entry comes from a study of T cells after yellow fever vaccination. Overall study context: Preparing low-cell-number fractions relied on SMART-Seq v4 Ultra Low Input.

The V end was cut by 0 bases, the J end by 1 base, with 7 bases between. This CDR3 contains 15 residues. Per germline, CDR1 MNHEY and CDR2 SVGAGI. MiXCR was run by TCRdb on the 5' RACE reads, yielding one entry per CDR3 protein. The sample includes some 250,000 distinct CDR3 sequences, less than 9% of them seen just once. J is TRBJ1-5 and V is TRBV6-5; D is unresolved. The sequencing used CD4+ T cells sorted from PBMCs, collected 15 days after the yellow fever booster vaccination. The source of this sequence is a man aged 25-45 years who received the YFV17D yellow fever vaccine. CDR3 sequence: CASSYSVRSNQPQHF. In nucleotides, the CDR3 is TGTGCCAGCAGTTACTCGGTACGGAGCAATCAGCCCCAGCATTTT.